This T cell receptor beta chain was found in a study of T cells after yellow fever vaccination. Study-wide results and caveats: One caveat is that FACS-sorted repertoires could contain abundant clonotypes contaminating from the bulk population.

UMIs and a universal primer site were added when TCR cDNA was made by 5'RACE template switching. MiXCR, applied by TCRdb to the 5' RACE reads, yields one record per CDR3 protein. The table records more than 95,000 distinct CDR3 sequences, around 9.8% of them present only once. V lost 2 bases, J lost 4 bases, and 14 bases lay in between. Germline V CDR1 and CDR2: KGHSH, LQKENI. The CDR3 runs to 15 residues. As concerns this clonotype: Its target is not known.

Specimen: CD8+ T cells sorted from PBMCs, collected on the day of the yellow fever booster vaccination. The genes are TRBV18 and TRBJ1-2; no definite D call. The source is a man younger than 30 who received the YFV17D yellow fever vaccine. Here the CDR3 reads CASSPGSGPFYGYTF. The CDR3 DNA sequence: TGTGCCAGCTCACCAGGTTCAGGACCTTTCTATGGCTACACCTTC.